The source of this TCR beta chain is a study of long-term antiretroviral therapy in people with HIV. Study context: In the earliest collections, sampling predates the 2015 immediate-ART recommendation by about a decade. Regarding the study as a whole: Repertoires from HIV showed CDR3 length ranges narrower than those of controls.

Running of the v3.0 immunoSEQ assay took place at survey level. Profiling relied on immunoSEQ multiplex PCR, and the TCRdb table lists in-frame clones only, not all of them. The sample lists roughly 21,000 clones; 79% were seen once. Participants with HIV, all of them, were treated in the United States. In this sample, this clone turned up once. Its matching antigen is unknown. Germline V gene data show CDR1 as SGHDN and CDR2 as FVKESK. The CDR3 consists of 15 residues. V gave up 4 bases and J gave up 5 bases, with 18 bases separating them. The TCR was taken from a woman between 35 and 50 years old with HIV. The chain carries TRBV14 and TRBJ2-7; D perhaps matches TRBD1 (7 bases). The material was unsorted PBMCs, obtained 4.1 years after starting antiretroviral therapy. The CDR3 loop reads CASSPGGGRLNEQYF. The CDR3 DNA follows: TGTGCCAGCAGCCCAGGGGGAGGTAGACTCAACGAGCAGTACTTC.